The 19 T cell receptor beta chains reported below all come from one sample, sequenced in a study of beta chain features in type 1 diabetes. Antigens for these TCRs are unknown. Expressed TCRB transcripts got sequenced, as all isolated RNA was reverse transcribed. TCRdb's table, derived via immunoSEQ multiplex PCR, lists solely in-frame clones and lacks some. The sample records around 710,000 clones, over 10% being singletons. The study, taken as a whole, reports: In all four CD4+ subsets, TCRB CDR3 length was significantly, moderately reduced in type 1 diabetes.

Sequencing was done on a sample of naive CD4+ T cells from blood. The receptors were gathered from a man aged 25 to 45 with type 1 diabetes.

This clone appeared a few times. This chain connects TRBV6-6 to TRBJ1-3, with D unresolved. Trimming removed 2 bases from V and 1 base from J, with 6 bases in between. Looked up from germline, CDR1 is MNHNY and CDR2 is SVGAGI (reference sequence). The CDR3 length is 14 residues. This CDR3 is CASSYRVSGNTIYF. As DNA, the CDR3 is TGTGCCAGCAGTTACCGGGTGTCTGGAAACACCATATATTTT.

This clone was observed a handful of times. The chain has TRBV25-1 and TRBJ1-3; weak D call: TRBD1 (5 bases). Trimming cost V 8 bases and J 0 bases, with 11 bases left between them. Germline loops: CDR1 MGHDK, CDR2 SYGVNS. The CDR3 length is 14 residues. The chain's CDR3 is CASADSYSGNTIYF. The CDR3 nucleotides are TGTGCCAGCGCCGACAGTTACTCTGGAAACACCATATATTTT.

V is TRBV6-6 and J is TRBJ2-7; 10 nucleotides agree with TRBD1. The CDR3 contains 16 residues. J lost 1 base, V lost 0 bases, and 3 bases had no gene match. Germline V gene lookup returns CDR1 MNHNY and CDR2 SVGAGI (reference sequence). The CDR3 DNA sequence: TGTGCCAGCAGTTACTCGGACAGGGGGTTTTCCTACGAGCAGTACTTC. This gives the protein CASSYSDRGFSYEQYF.

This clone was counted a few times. As DNA, the CDR3 is TGCAGCGTTGCGGCTTTTAGGGACTTAAGCACAGATACGCAGTATTTT. Protein sequence: CSVAAFRDLSTDTQYF. This chain joins TRBV29-1 and TRBJ2-3, with a possible D match to TRBD2 (6 bases). Germline CDR1 reads SQVTM; CDR2 reads ANQGSEA. V lost 4 bases and J lost 0, with 17 bases in between. The length of the CDR3 is 16 residues.

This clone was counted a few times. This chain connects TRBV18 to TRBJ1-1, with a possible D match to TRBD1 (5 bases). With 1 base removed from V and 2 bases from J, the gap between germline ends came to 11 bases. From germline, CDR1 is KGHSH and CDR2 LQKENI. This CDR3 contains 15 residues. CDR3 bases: TGTGCCAGCTCACCACAGGTCCAGGGTAACACTGAAGCTTTCTTT. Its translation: CASSPQVQGNTEAFF.

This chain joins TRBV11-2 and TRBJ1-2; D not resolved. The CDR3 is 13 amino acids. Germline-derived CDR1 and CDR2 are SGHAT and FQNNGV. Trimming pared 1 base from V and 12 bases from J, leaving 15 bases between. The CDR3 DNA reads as TGTGCCAGCAGCTTAGCTGAAACCGACTCCCACACCTTC. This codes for CASSLAETDSHTF.

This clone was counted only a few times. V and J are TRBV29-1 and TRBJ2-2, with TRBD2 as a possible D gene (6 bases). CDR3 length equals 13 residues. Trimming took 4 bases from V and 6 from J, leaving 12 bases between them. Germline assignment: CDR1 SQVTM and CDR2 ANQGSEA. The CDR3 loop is CSVVRGWAGELFF. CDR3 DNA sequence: TGCAGCGTTGTGCGGGGTTGGGCCGGGGAGCTGTTTTTT.

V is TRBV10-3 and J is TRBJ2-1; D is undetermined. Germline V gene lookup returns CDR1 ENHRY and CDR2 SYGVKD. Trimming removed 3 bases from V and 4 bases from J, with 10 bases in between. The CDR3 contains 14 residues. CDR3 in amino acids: CAISDSSGYNEQFF. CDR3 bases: TGTGCCATCAGTGATTCATCCGGATACAATGAGCAGTTCTTC.

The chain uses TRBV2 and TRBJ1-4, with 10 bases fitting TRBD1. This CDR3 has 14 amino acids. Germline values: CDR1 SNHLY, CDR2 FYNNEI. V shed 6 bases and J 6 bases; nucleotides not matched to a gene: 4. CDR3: CASSRQGADEKLFF. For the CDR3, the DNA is TGTGCCAGCAGCCGACAGGGGGCGGATGAAAAACTGTTTTTT. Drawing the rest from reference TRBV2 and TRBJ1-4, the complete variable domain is EPEVTQTPSHQVTQMGQEVILRCVPISNHLYFYWYRQILGQKVEFLVSFYNNEISEKSEIFDDQFSVERPDGSNFTLKIRSTKLEDSAMYFCASSRQGADEKLFFGSGTQLSVL.

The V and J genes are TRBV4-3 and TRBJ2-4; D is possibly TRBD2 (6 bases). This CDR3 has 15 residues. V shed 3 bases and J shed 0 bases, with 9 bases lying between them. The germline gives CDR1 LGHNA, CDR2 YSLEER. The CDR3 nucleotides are TGCGCCAGCAGCCAGGGAGGCATAGCCAAAAACATTCAGTACTTC. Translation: CASSQGGIAKNIQYF.

DNA of the CDR3: TGTGCCAGCACCCATCTGGGGGTCTATGAGCAGTTCTTC. Protein: CASTHLGVYEQFF. The rearrangement joins TRBV28 to TRBJ2-1, with D perhaps assigned TRBD1 or TRBD2 (5 bases each). The CDR3 is 13 residues long. Trimming took off 7 bases at V and 8 bases at J, with 15 bases between the two ends. Germline V gives CDR1 MDHEN, CDR2 SYDVKM.

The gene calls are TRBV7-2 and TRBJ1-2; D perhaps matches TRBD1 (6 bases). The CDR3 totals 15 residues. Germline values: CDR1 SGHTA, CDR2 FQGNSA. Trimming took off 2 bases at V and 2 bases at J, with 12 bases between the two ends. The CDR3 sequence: CASSLTGPANYGYTF. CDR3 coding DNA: TGTGCCAGCAGCTTAACAGGGCCCGCCAACTATGGCTACACCTTC.

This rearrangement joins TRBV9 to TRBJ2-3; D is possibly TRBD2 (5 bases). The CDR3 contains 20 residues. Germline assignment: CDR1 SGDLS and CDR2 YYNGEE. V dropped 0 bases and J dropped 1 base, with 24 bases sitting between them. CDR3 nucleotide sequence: TGTGCCAGCAGCGTAGCTACGTTCGTGGGTGGGAGCAAAGGCACAGATACGCAGTATTTT. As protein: CASSVATFVGGSKGTDTQYF.

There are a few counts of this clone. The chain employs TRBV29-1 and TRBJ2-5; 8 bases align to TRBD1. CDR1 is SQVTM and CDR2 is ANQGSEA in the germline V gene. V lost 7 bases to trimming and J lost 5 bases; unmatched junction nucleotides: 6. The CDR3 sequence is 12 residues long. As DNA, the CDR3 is TGCAGCGCCCGAGGGGACAGGGAGACCCAGTACTTC. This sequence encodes CSARGDRETQYF. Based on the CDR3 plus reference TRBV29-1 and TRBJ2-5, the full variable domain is SAVISQKPSRDICQRGTSLTIQCQVDSQVTMMFWYRQQPGQSLTLIATANQGSEATYESGFVIDKFPISRPNLTFSTLTVSNMSPEDSSIYLCSARGDRETQYFGPGTRLLVL.

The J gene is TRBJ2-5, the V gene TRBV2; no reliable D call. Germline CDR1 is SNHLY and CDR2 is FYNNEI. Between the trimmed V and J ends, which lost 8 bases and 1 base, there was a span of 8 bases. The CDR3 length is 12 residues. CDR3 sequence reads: CASGKAQETQYF. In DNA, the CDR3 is TGTGCCAGCGGGAAGGCCCAAGAGACCCAGTACTTC. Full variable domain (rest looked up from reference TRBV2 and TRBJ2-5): EPEVTQTPSHQVTQMGQEVILRCVPISNHLYFYWYRQILGQKVEFLVSFYNNEISEKSEIFDDQFSVERPDGSNFTLKIRSTKLEDSAMYFCASGKAQETQYFGPGTRLLVL.

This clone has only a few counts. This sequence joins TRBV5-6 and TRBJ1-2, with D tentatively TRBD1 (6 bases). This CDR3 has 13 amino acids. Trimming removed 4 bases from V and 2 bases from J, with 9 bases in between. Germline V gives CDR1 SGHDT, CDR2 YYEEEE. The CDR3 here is CASSDTGNYGYTF. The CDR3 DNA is TGTGCCAGCAGCGATACAGGGAACTATGGCTACACCTTC.

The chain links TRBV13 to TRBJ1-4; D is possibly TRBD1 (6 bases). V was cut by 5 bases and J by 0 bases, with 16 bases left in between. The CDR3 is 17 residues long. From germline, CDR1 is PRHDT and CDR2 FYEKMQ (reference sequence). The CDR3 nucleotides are TGTGCCAGCAGCCATAATACAGGGAGTGCAACTAATGAAAAACTGTTTTTT. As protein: CASSHNTGSATNEKLFF.

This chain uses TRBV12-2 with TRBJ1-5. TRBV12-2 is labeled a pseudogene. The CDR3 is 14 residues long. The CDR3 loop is CASRKRNSNQPQHF. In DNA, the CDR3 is TGTGCAAGTCGCAAAAGGAATAGCAATCAGCCCCAGCATTTT.

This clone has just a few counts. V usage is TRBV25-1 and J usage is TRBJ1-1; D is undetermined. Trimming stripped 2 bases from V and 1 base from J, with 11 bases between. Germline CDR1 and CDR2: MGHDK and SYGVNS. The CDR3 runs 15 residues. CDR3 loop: CASSEGGSWNTEAFF. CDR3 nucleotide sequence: TGTGCCAGCAGTGAAGGTGGTTCGTGGAACACTGAAGCTTTCTTT.